This T cell receptor (beta chain) was observed in a study of blood T cell repertoires in COVID-19. As for the study in general: Acute-phase and convalescent COVID-19 samples originated in the United States, Italy and Spain.

In the original workflow: Reference gene primer amplification gave nucleated cell count estimates. Clones were read by immunoSEQ multiplex PCR, and TCRdb kept only the in-frame ones, dropping some. V, J and clone size derive from that table, while D and trimming were established from the DNA sequence. The table includes 140,000 to 150,000 clones, around 80% detected once. This clone was found a few times. The material sequenced was peripheral blood. The receptor's source is a human donor with acute or convalescent COVID-19. The donor label of this sample is uncertain.

CDR3 region: CAISETPSGRNQPQHF. DNA for the CDR3: TGTGCCATCAGTGAGACCCCATCAGGGCGCAATCAGCCCCAGCATTTT. This rearrangement joins TRBV10-3 to TRBJ1-5, with a weak D call TRBD1 (5 bases). The V end was cut by 2 bases, the J end by 2 bases, with 13 bases between. The CDR3 runs to 16 residues. Germline lookup yields CDR1 ENHRY and CDR2 SYGVKD.